The source of this T cell receptor beta chain is a study of blood T cell repertoires in COVID-19 (dated by TCRdb to the early 2020s). With respect to the entire study: The collaborator samples originated in the United States, Italy and Spain and spanned the acute and convalescent phases of COVID-19. The material from the prospective study consisted of cDNA or gDNA derived from T cells, B-cell-depleted T cells, or PBMCs. Subjects who had been exposed to COVID-19, were actively infected with it, or had recovered from it provided the deeply sampled blood TCRbeta repertoires that made up the dataset. A freely available public database, intended as a resource for researchers studying the immune response to SARS-CoV-2, is where the repertoires were released. Samples came from the ongoing ImmuneRACE study (first 160 participants) plus 1,254 subjects from 6 global collaborators. The sample metadata nearly always contained a de-identified subject ID, COVID-19 status, age in years and sex. Where available, HLA class I and class II types were taken from metadata supplied by the sample provider and were not determined by assay-based typing. Points the paper makes about the study in general: The quantity of clinical and demographic metadata differed by source and by participant and was supplied without curation.

V has 4 bases trimmed and J has 9 bases trimmed; junction bases matching no gene number 8. The germline V gene supplies CDR1 SQVTM and CDR2 ANQGSEA. Counted from cysteine to phenylalanine, this CDR3 has 14 amino acids. The retained sequence is limited to the CDR3, 42 bases, with the frame set at the first base. In Seattle, one collaborating source enrolled patients while the infection was active and tracked those patients longitudinally over the course of disease. Collaborating institutions collected whole blood in K2EDTA tubes following their own protocols. For TCRbeta analysis, collaborators shipped samples in one of three forms: frozen whole blood, isolated PBMCs, or DNA extracted from either of those sample types. Details on this clone: Which antigen it targets is not known. Base qualities are not recorded, but no much larger clone differs from it by a single base.

TCRbeta CDR3 regions were amplified from genomic DNA using the immunoSEQ Assay, a bias-controlled multiplex PCR. Per the authors' processing: Within the assay, amplification of reference gene primers was used to estimate how many nucleated cells each sample contained. Sequence reads were collapsed and filtered to measure the absolute abundance of every unique TCRbeta CDR3 rearrangement. For each sample, productive Simpson clonality was calculated as the square root of Simpson's diversity index across productive rearrangements. TCRdb carries this immuneACCESS record with in-frame sequences only. Its versions omit some clonotypes, under half of them owing to an unresolved V gene in the studies checked, with the rest unexplained. V and J calls and clone size come straight from that table; D and trimming were deduced from the DNA. The sample includes approximately 190,000 clones, with about 80% observed a single time. Approximately 8% of the sample is held by the ten biggest clonotypes.

This sequence uses TRBV29-1 and TRBJ2-1, and TRBD2 matches 11 of the central bases. This receptor was taken from a woman aged 55-69 years with COVID-19, enrolled during active disease. Sequencing used peripheral blood. The DNA sequence is as follows: TGCAGCGTTGCCGGACTAGCGGGCAAAGGTGAGCAGTTCTTC. This encodes CSVAGLAGKGEQFF.